This TCR beta chain was found in a study of T cell responses to AZD1222 COVID-19 vaccine. The CDR3 has 15 residues. Trimming left V 2 bases short and J 0 bases short, with 13 bases between. In germline, CDR1 is GTSNPN, CDR2 SVGIG (reference sequence). Method: immunoSEQ multiplex PCR; TCRdb's copy keeps in-frame clones and lacks some. Of about 190,000 clones in the sample, almost 95% are singletons; the top ten hold roughly 9.2%. This clonotype was sampled from an adult in good health. The chain carries TRBV30 and TRBJ1-2, with TRBD1 as a possible D gene (5 bases). This specimen was peripheral blood, taken on day 0 of AZD1222 vaccination. The CDR3 nucleotides are TGTGCCTGGAGTTGGAAGGGGACCTCTAACTATGGCTACACCTTC. Translated, it gives CAWSWKGTSNYGYTF.